This TCR beta chain was captured in a study of blood T cell repertoires in COVID-19. Looking at the study overall: T cells, B-cell-depleted T cells, or PBMCs supplied cDNA or gDNA.

This table comes from immunoSEQ multiplex PCR, and its TCRdb copy is limited to in-frame clones, with some not included. The sample has 150,000 or so clones, around 89% seen once. Per the germline V gene, CDR1 is SEHNR and CDR2 is FQNEAQ (reference sequence). CDR3 length: 13 amino acids. The V and J ends lost 5 bases and 6 bases, in that order; junction bases with no gene match: 3. Which cohort a participant joined came from the clinical history participants gave. V gene TRBV7-9 combines with J gene TRBJ1-5, with 8 positions matching TRBD1. The sequencing sample was made of PBMCs or T cells enriched from blood (not recorded which). The clonotype was recovered from a woman aged 30 to 39 with acute COVID-19. The CDR3, as DNA: TGTGCCAGCAGCCAGGGGGCTCTTCAGCCCCAGCATTTT. This sequence encodes CASSQGALQPQHF.